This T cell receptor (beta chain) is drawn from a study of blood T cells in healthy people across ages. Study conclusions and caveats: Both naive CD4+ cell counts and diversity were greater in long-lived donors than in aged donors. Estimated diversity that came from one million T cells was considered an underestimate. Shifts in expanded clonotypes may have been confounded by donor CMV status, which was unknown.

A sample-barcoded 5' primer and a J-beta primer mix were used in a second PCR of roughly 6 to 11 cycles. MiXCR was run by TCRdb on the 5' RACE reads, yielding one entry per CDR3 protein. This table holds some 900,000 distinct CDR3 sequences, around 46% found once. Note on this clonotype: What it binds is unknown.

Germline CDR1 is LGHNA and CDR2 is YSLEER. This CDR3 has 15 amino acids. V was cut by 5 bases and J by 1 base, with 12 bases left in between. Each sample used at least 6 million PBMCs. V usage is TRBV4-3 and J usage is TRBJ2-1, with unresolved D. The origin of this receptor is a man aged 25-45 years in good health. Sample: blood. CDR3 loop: CASSLRRLSYNEQFF. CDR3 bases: TGCGCCAGCAGCTTAAGACGGTTATCCTACAATGAGCAGTTCTTC.